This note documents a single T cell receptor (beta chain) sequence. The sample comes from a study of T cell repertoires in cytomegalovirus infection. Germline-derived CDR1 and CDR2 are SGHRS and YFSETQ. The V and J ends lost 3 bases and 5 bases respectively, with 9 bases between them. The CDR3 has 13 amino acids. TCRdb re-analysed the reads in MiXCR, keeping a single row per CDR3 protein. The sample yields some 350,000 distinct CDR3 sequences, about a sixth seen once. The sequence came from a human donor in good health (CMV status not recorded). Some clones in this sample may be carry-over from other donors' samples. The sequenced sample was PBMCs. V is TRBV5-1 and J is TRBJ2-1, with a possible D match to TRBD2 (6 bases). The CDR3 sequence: CASSSGSHNEQFF. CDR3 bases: TGCGCCAGCAGCTCCGGGAGTCACAATGAGCAGTTCTTC.